The 8 T cell receptor beta chains reported below all come from one sample, sequenced in a study of beta chain features in type 1 diabetes (dated 2018 in TCRdb). For these receptors, no antigen is known. Libraries were constructed by the immunoSEQ multiplex PCR assay. The entire isolated RNA was reverse transcribed using the High Capacity cDNA Reverse Transcription Kit, and thus expressed TCRB transcripts were sequenced. TCRdb provides this immuneACCESS table in a form limited to in-frame rearrangements. Some clones are lacking; in checked studies, under half of them reflect an unresolved V gene, and why the rest are absent is not known. This sample is represented by tens of thousands of clones; approximately 61% of them were singletons. The ten largest clones represent 1.5% to 2% of the sample. Overall results and qualifications from the work: In all four CD4+ subsets, TCRB CDR3 length was moderately but significantly shorter in type 1 diabetes patients.

The sequenced sample was Tregs from blood. The cell subset or site tag for this specimen amounts to: regulatory CD4+ T cells. Receptors were obtained from a man aged 25-40 years with type 1 diabetes. Some clones in this sample may be carry-over from other donors' samples.

The rearrangement uses TRBV6-5 and TRBJ1-6; D is uncertain. V gave up 2 bases and J gave up 6 bases, with 11 bases separating them. The length of the CDR3 is 15 residues. Germline CDR1 is MNHEY and CDR2 is SVGAGI. CDR3 amino acids: CASSYISRGNSPLHF. CDR3 in DNA: TGTGCCAGCAGTTACATCTCCCGGGGTAATTCACCCCTCCACTTT.

The V and J genes are TRBV7-3 and TRBJ2-7; TRBD1 aligns across 11 bases. Trimming took 2 bases from V and 6 from J; bases not matched to a gene: 0. Germline V CDR1 and CDR2: SGHTA, FQGTGA. The CDR3 contains 13 residues. CDR3 nucleotides: TGTGCCAGCAGCTTAGGGACAGGGGGCGAGCAGTACTTC. Its translation is CASSLGTGGEQYF.

This clone was recorded once. The chain combines TRBV7-2 with TRBJ1-1; D is unclear. The germline gives CDR1 SGHTA, CDR2 FQGNSA. V was pared by 0 bases and J by 3 bases, with 11 bases between. CDR3 length: 15 amino acids. This CDR3 is CASSLAHFRDTEAFF. CDR3 nucleotides: TGTGCCAGCAGCTTAGCTCACTTTCGCGACACTGAAGCTTTCTTT.

The chain employs TRBV2 and TRBJ2-7, with TRBD1 identical over 7 bases. The V gene end was trimmed by 7 bases and the J gene end by 2 bases; junction bases not matched to a gene: 11. CDR3 size: 15 residues. The V gene's germline CDR1 is SNHLY and CDR2 FYNNEI. CDR3 nucleotides: TGTGCCAGCAAGGATTCACCGGGACAGACCTACGAGCAGTACTTC. This encodes CASKDSPGQTYEQYF.

This chain links TRBV5-1 with TRBJ2-4; 7 nucleotides agree with TRBD1. Per the germline V gene, CDR1 is SGHRS and CDR2 is YFSETQ. The CDR3 is 14 amino acids. V trimming: 2 bases; J trimming: 4 bases; junction bases outside the gene matches: 3. The CDR3 DNA reads TGCGCCAGCAGCTTATGGGACAGTAAAAACATTCAGTACTTC. Protein sequence: CASSLWDSKNIQYF.

This clone was picked up a small number of times. V is TRBV6-5 and J is TRBJ2-1; D unclear. CDR1 is MNHEY and CDR2 is SVGAGI in the germline V gene. V lost 0 bases to trimming and J lost 7 bases, with 4 bases between them. The CDR3 length is 12 residues. The CDR3 DNA reads TGTGCCAGCAGTTACTCTCGTAATGAGCAGTTCTTC. Protein sequence: CASSYSRNEQFF.

With regard to this clone: Other DNA sequences in this sample translate to the same CDR3. The chain is built from TRBV5-6 and TRBJ1-1, with D unresolved. CDR3 length equals 14 residues. Germline assignment: CDR1 SGHDT and CDR2 YYEEEE. Trimming shortened V by 0 bases and J by 1 base, and 7 bases separated the two germline ends. Here the CDR3 reads CASSLGQANTEAFF. The CDR3, as DNA: TGTGCCAGCAGCTTGGGCCAGGCGAACACTGAAGCTTTCTTT.

This clone turned up a few times. This sequence joins TRBV6-5 and TRBJ2-1; D uncertain. CDR3 length: 12 residues. V dropped 7 bases and J dropped 7 bases, with 11 bases sitting between them. Germline CDR1 and CDR2: MNHEY and SVGAGI. The CDR3 is CASTSNWNEQFF. As DNA, the CDR3 is TGTGCCAGCACCTCTAACTGGAATGAGCAGTTCTTC.